The next 27 T cell receptor beta chains were all read from a single sample in a study of control samples from healthy donors and cancer patients. TCRdb keeps only in-frame clones here, not all; method: immunoSEQ multiplex PCR. The table shows around 80,000 clones, with about 88% occurring only once. The sequencing input was blood. These receptors all come from a woman between 50 and 59 years old in good health.

The CDR3 DNA reads as TGTGCCAGCAGCTTAGGCAGGAGCACAGATACGCAGTATTTT. It encodes CASSLGRSTDTQYF. The genes are TRBV11-3 and TRBJ2-3; unclear D gene. V dropped 1 base and J dropped 0 bases, with 5 bases sitting between them. The CDR3 has 14 residues. Germline-derived CDR1 and CDR2 are SGHNT and YENEEA.

This chain uses TRBV2 with TRBJ2-7; D tentatively reads TRBD1 or TRBD2 (5 bases each). CDR3 length: 13 residues. Deletions cut 6 bases from V and 7 bases from J, with 16 bases between. Germline V gene lookup returns CDR1 SNHLY and CDR2 FYNNEI. CDR3 coding DNA: TGTGCCAGCAGCCCGGGGCTGTTAGGAGAGCAGTACTTC. Translation gives CASSPGLLGEQYF. Using reference TRBV2 and TRBJ2-7 for the parts outside the CDR3, the full variable domain is EPEVTQTPSHQVTQMGQEVILRCVPISNHLYFYWYRQILGQKVEFLVSFYNNEISEKSEIFDDQFSVERPDGSNFTLKIRSTKLEDSAMYFCASSPGLLGEQYFGPGTRLTVT.

The chain employs TRBV5-1 and TRBJ2-7, with a possible D match to TRBD2 (5 bases). CDR3 length equals 8 residues. The germline gives CDR1 SGHRS, CDR2 YFSETQ. Between the trimmed V and J ends, which lost 7 bases and 12 bases, there was a span of 8 bases. Written as DNA, the CDR3 is TGCGCCAGCCTAGGACTGTACTTC. Its protein product is CASLGLYF.

The chain combines TRBV21-1 with TRBJ2-6; the table calls TRBD2, which could not be checked here. TRBV21-1 is annotated as a pseudogene. The CDR3 is made up of 16 amino acids. The CDR3 protein is CASSTGLCSGANVLTF. CDR3 bases: TGTGCCAGCAGCACAGGACTATGCTCTGGGGCCAACGTCCTGACTTTC.

The V gene is TRBV5-1, the J gene TRBJ2-3; a possible D gene is TRBD2 (6 bases). This CDR3 is built from 14 residues. V was pared by 5 bases and J by 1 base, with 11 bases between. Germline V CDR1 and CDR2: SGHRS, YFSETQ. CDR3 sequence (DNA): TGCGCCAGCAGAGGCGGCGGGGGCACAGATACGCAGTATTTT. Translation: CASRGGGGTDTQYF.

This clone was picked up one time. V gene TRBV5-1 combines with J gene TRBJ2-2; 10 nucleotides match TRBD1. The V gene's germline CDR1 is SGHRS and CDR2 YFSETQ. With V trimmed by 2 bases and J by 2 bases, 6 bases remained unmatched. The length of the CDR3 is 17 residues. The CDR3 coding sequence is TGCGCCAGCAGCTTTCCACGGGACAGGGGAAACACCGGGGAGCTGTTTTTT. It translates to CASSFPRDRGNTGELFF.

The table lists this clone with a count of one. V usage is TRBV2 and J usage is TRBJ2-2; possibly TRBD1 or TRBD2 for D (6 bases each). This CDR3 spans 13 amino acids. Germline lookup yields CDR1 SNHLY and CDR2 FYNNEI. The germline V and J ends were trimmed by 2 bases and 6 bases, with 7 bases remaining between them. CDR3 nucleotides: TGTGCCAGCAGTGAAAGGGGGGCCGGGGAGCTGTTTTTT. Amino acids: CASSERGAGELFF.

Remarks on this clone: The sample contains more than one DNA sequence encoding this CDR3. The rearrangement links TRBV14 to TRBJ1-5, with D unresolved. CDR3 length equals 13 residues. The ends were cut back, 0 bases at V and 4 bases at J, with 4 bases in the middle. Germline CDR1 reads SGHDN; CDR2 reads FVKESK. This CDR3 reads CASSQDSNQPQHF. As DNA, the CDR3 is TGTGCCAGCAGCCAAGACAGTAATCAGCCCCAGCATTTT.

The chain uses TRBV2 and TRBJ2-7, with D possibly being TRBD1 or TRBD2 (5 bases each). This CDR3 has 13 residues. With 7 bases removed from V and 4 bases from J, the gap between germline ends came to 14 bases. In germline, CDR1 is SNHLY, CDR2 FYNNEI. CDR3 region: CASKPGPGYEQYF. CDR3 DNA sequence: TGTGCCAGCAAACCGGGACCTGGATACGAGCAGTACTTC. Based on the CDR3 plus reference TRBV2 and TRBJ2-7, the full variable domain is EPEVTQTPSHQVTQMGQEVILRCVPISNHLYFYWYRQILGQKVEFLVSFYNNEISEKSEIFDDQFSVERPDGSNFTLKIRSTKLEDSAMYFCASKPGPGYEQYFGPGTRLTVT.

The chain couples TRBV24-1 to TRBJ2-3; D is possibly TRBD1 (6 bases). The V end lost 7 bases, the J end lost 4 bases, and 17 bases lay between the germline ends. This CDR3 region has 15 residues. Germline-derived CDR1 and CDR2 are KGHDR and SFDVKD. CDR3 in DNA: TGTGCCACCAGCCCTACAGGGAATCGGGCAGATACGCAGTATTTT. Translated: CATSPTGNRADTQYF.

The V call is TRBV7-2, the J call TRBJ1-1; tentative D call: TRBD1 (6 bases). CDR1 is SGHTA and CDR2 is FQGNSA in the germline V gene. Between the trimmed V and J ends, which lost 7 bases and 10 bases, there was a span of 13 bases. The CDR3 contains 11 residues. The CDR3: CASTGGARAFF. The CDR3 region has the DNA TGTGCCAGCACCGGGGGGGCTCGAGCTTTCTTT.

This clone was seen a handful of times. In DNA form, the CDR3 reads TGTGCCTGGAGCGAAGATACAGGGTCATCTCGAGCTTTCTTT. Protein: CAWSEDTGSSRAFF. The chain is built from TRBV30 and TRBJ1-1; D possibly corresponds to TRBD1 (6 bases). The V and J ends lost 3 bases and 10 bases respectively, with 21 bases between them. The CDR3 runs 14 residues. CDR1 is GTSNPN and CDR2 is SVGIG in the germline V gene (reference sequence).

This chain joins TRBV12-3 or TRBV12-4 and TRBJ1-1; 7 positions agree with TRBD1. After removal of 3 bases from V and 7 bases from J, the junction contained 5 bases not matched to a gene. There are 13 residues in the CDR3. The CDR3 nucleotides are TGTGCCAGCAGTTTTTGGGACAGAGTTGAAGCTTTCTTT. Translating it yields CASSFWDRVEAFF.

The V gene is TRBV12-3 or TRBV12-4, the J gene TRBJ2-1; 7 bases align to TRBD2. Trimming cost V 1 base and J 7 bases; bases outside gene matches: 1. The CDR3 length is 13 residues. The CDR3 nucleotides are TGTGCCAGCAGTTTAGTGGGGGGGAATGAGCAGTTCTTC. Amino acids: CASSLVGGNEQFF.

The chain employs TRBV14 and TRBJ1-1; 7 bases are a match to TRBD1. J was trimmed by 11 bases and V by 4 bases; bases with no gene match: 7. This CDR3 comprises 12 residues. Germline V gives CDR1 SGHDN, CDR2 FVKESK. The CDR3 loop reads CASSPTGRVAFF. Here the CDR3 DNA reads TGTGCCAGCAGCCCGACAGGGAGGGTTGCTTTCTTT. The full variable domain, rest sourced from reference TRBV14 and TRBJ1-1, is EAGVTQFPSHSVIEKGQTVTLRCDPISGHDNLYWYRRVMGKEIKFLLHFVKESKQDESGMPNNRFLAERTGGTYSTLKVQPAELEDSGVYFCASSPTGRVAFFGQGTRLTVV.

The CDR3 DNA reads TGTGCCACCCTTCAGGTTTATGGCTACACCTTC. It translates to CATLQVYGYTF. The V and J genes are TRBV28 and TRBJ1-2; D is ambiguous. The germline V gene has CDR1 MDHEN and CDR2 SYDVKM. V lost 10 bases and J lost 5, with 11 bases in between. This CDR3 has 11 amino acids.

The chain recombines TRBV18 with TRBJ2-7, with D hard to call. The V gene's germline CDR1 is KGHSH and CDR2 LQKENI. The CDR3 has 16 amino acids. V shed 5 bases and J shed 1 base, with 18 bases lying between them. CDR3 DNA sequence: TGTGCCAGCTCATCTAATGTGGGCAGTTCGTCCTACGAGCAGTACTTC. It yields the protein CASSSNVGSSSYEQYF. The variable domain in full, completed from reference TRBV18 and TRBJ2-7, reads NAGVMQNPRHLVRRRGQEARLRCSPMKGHSHVYWYRQLPEEGLKFMVYLQKENIIDESGMPKERFSAEFPKEGPSILRIQQVVRGDSAAYFCASSSNVGSSSYEQYFGPGTRLTVT.

CDR3 in DNA: TGTGCCAGCAGCTTTTTAGCGGGGGATAACGACGAGCAGTACTTC. Translating it yields CASSFLAGDNDEQYF. The V call is TRBV11-2, the J call TRBJ2-7; 9 nucleotides agree with TRBD2. This CDR3 is built from 15 residues. With 3 bases clipped from V and 5 bases from J, the junction kept 8 bases outside the gene matches. Germline V gene sequence: CDR1 SGHAT, CDR2 FQNNGV.

The chain is built from TRBV6-2 or TRBV6-3 and TRBJ2-1, with 8 bases that match TRBD2. CDR3 length: 17 amino acids. Looked up from germline, CDR1 is MNHEY and CDR2 is SVGEGT. With 4 bases clipped from V and 7 bases from J, the junction kept 15 bases outside the gene matches. The CDR3 here is CASSLIGGAVSSNEQFF. The CDR3 nucleotides read TGTGCCAGCAGTTTAATCGGGGGGGCCGTTAGTAGTAATGAGCAGTTCTTC.

The rearrangement joins TRBV3-1 (or the pseudogene TRBV3-2) to TRBJ2-7; 7 bases match TRBD1. There are 15 residues in the CDR3. Germline-derived CDR1 and CDR2 are LGHDT and YNNKEL (reference sequence). The junction had 10 bases not matched to a gene; V was cut back by 4 bases and J by 4 bases. CDR3 nucleotides: TGTGCCAGCAGCCCACAAGGGGGCCCGCCTTACGAGCAGTACTTC. Its translation is CASSPQGGPPYEQYF.

The rearrangement joins TRBV5-1 to TRBJ2-6, with 8 positions matching TRBD1. CDR1 is SGHRS and CDR2 is YFSETQ in the germline V gene. Losses at the gene ends were 4 bases for V and 1 base for J; bases not matched to a gene: 4. The CDR3 extends over 16 amino acids. DNA of the CDR3: TGCGCCAGCAGCACCCGGACAGGGTCTGGGGCCAACGTCCTGACTTTC. The encoded protein is CASSTRTGSGANVLTF.

V is TRBV5-1 and J is TRBJ2-1; TRBD2 matches 8 bases. Trimming cost V 0 bases and J 4 bases; bases outside gene matches: 6. CDR1 is SGHRS, CDR2 YFSETQ, per germline. CDR3 length equals 16 residues. CDR3 protein: CASSLAGTSGYNEQFF. The CDR3 DNA reads TGCGCCAGCAGCTTGGCCGGGACTAGTGGGTACAATGAGCAGTTCTTC. Using reference TRBV5-1 and TRBJ2-1 for the parts outside the CDR3, the full variable domain is KAGVTQTPRYLIKTRGQQVTLSCSPISGHRSVSWYQQTPGQGLQFLFEYFSETQRNKGNFPGRFSGRQFSNSRSEMNVSTLELGDSALYLCASSLAGTSGYNEQFFGPGTRLTVL.

V gene TRBV10-3 combines with J gene TRBJ1-1; TRBD1 might be the D (6 bases). The V end was cut by 0 bases, the J end by 5 bases, with 13 bases between. This CDR3 has 15 amino acids. The V gene's germline CDR1 is ENHRY and CDR2 SYGVKD. This chain's CDR3 is CAISESGRGGTEAFF. The CDR3 region has the DNA TGTGCCATCAGTGAGTCGGGCAGGGGTGGAACTGAAGCTTTCTTT.

The chain uses TRBV7-9 and TRBJ2-7, with TRBD2 matching 9 bases. The CDR3 covers 18 residues. Germline V gene lookup returns CDR1 SEHNR and CDR2 FQNEAQ (reference sequence). After removal of 0 bases from V and 4 bases from J, the junction contained 13 bases not matched to a gene. CDR3: CASSLASLRGGRGYEQYF. DNA for the CDR3: TGTGCCAGCAGCTTAGCTTCCTTGCGGGGGGGCCGGGGGTACGAGCAGTACTTC.

The chain joins TRBV11-2 to TRBJ1-4, with a weak D call TRBD1 (6 bases). Per the germline V gene, CDR1 is SGHAT and CDR2 is FQNNGV. The CDR3 is made up of 13 amino acids. Trimming cost V 5 bases and J 8 bases, with 12 bases left between them. CDR3 in DNA: TGTGCCAGCAGCCAGGGACAAGGCGAAAAACTGTTTTTT. This encodes CASSQGQGEKLFF.

This chain joins TRBV7-2 and TRBJ1-6, with D maybe TRBD1 (6 bases). Trimming cost V 3 bases and J 9 bases, with 15 bases left between them. Germline assignment: CDR1 SGHTA and CDR2 FQGNSA. This CDR3 has 15 amino acids. CDR3 protein: CASSFSSGTPSPLHF. The CDR3 DNA follows: TGTGCCAGCAGCTTCTCATCCGGGACACCTTCACCCCTCCACTTT. Based on the CDR3 plus reference TRBV7-2 and TRBJ1-6, the full variable domain is GAGVSQSPSNKVTEKGKDVELRCDPISGHTALYWYRQSLGQGLEFLIYFQGNSAPDKSGLPSDRFSAERTGGSVSTLTIQRTQQEDSAVYLCASSFSSGTPSPLHFGNGTRLTVT.

In DNA form, the CDR3 reads TGTGCCACCAGTGATACAGGGATTAGTGAGCAGTTCTTC. Translation: CATSDTGISEQFF. This chain uses TRBV24-1 with TRBJ2-1; D is possibly TRBD1 (6 bases). Trimming left V 3 bases short and J 9 bases short, with 11 bases between. The CDR3 extends over 13 amino acids. Germline lookup yields CDR1 KGHDR and CDR2 SFDVKD.